The T cell receptor (beta chain) described here comes from a study of T cells in Graves' hyperthyroidism and ophthalmopathy. TCR beta CDR3 regions were amplified from RNA. Primed by the HTBI set, a first-round RT-PCR was run on the TCR CDR3. TCRdb recomputed calls from the multiplex PCR reads with MiXCR, one row per CDR3 protein. Of around 420,000 distinct CDR3 sequences in the sample, approximately 14% were seen once. This clonotype has a count of ten or more. Subjects aged 18 to 65 presented with newly diagnosed hyperthyroidism of less than 2 months' duration. Cells are PBMCs isolated from about 10 ml of fresh blood. CDR3 length: 12 residues. CDR1 and CDR2 (germline): MNHNS, SASEGT. The V gene lost 6 bases and the J gene lost 1 base, with 7 bases spanning the gap.

Material: blood. This sequence was found in a woman aged 18-30 years with Graves' hyperthyroidism. This rearrangement joins TRBV6-1 to TRBJ2-7; D is possibly TRBD2 (5 bases). For the CDR3, the DNA is TGTGCCAGCAGGAGGGATTCCTACGAGCAGTACTTC. Its protein is CASRRDSYEQYF.